The TCR beta chain under discussion was sequenced for a study of T cell responses to AZD1222 COVID-19 vaccine. TCRdb's table, derived via immunoSEQ multiplex PCR, lists solely in-frame clones and lacks some. The sample has 100,000 or so clones, about 90% seen once. The starting material was peripheral blood, obtained on day 0 of AZD1222 vaccination. This clonotype was sampled from an adult in good health.

The CDR3 nucleotides are TGTGCCAGCAGTTCCGCAGACTGGAACAATGAGCAGTTCTTC. Translation gives CASSSADWNNEQFF. J is TRBJ2-1 and V is TRBV28; no clear D gene. V was clipped by 4 bases and J by 5 bases, with 12 bases between them. Germline CDR1 is MDHEN and CDR2 is SYDVKM. The CDR3 runs to 14 residues.